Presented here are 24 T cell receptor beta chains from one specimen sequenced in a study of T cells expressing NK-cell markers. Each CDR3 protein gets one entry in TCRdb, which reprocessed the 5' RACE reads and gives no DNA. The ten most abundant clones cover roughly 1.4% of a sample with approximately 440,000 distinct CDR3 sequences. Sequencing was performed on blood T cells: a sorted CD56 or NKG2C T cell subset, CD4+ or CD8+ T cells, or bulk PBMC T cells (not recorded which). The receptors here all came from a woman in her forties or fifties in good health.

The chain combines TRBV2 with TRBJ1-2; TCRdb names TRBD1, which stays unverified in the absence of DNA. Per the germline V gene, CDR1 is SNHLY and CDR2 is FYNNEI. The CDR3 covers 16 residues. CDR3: CASSGAPPGGDYGYTF.

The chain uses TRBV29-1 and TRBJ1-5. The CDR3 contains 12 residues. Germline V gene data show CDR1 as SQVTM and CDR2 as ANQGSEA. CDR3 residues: CSVGGLNQPQHF.

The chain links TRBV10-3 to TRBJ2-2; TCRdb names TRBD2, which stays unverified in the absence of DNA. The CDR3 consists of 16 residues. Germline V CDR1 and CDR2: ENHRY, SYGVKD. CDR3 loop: CAISELAGGLAGELFF.

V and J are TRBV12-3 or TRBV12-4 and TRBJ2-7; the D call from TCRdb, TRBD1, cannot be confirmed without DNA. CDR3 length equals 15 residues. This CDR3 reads CASSPGQKVSYEQYF.

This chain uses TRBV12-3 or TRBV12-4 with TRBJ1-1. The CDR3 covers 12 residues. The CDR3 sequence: CASSFDGDEAFF.

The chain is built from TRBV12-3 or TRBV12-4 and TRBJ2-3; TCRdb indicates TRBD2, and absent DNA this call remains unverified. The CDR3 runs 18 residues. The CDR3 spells CASSFLAGANPSTDTQYF.

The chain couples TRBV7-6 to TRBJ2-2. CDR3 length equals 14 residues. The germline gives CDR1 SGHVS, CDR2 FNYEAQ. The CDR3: CASSLYENTGELFF.

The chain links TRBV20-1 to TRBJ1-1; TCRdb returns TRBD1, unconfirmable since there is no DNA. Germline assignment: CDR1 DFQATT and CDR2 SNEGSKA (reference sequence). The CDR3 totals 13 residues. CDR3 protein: CSASDISTGEAFF.

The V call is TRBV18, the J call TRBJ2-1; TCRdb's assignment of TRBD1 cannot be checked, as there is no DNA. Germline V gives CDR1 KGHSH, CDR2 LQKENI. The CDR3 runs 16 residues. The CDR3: CASSPSAGTNYNEQFF.

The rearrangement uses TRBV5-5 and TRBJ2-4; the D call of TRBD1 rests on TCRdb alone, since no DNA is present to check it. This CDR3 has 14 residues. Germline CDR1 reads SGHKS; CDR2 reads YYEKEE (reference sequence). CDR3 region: CASSLIRGMNIQYF.

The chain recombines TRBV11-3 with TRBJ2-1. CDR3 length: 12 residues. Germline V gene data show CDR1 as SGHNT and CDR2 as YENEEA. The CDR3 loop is CASKRQGNEQFF.

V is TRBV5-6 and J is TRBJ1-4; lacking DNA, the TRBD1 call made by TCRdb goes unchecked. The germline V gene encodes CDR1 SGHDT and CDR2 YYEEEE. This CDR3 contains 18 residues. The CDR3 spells CASSPTPSQGRGREKLFF.

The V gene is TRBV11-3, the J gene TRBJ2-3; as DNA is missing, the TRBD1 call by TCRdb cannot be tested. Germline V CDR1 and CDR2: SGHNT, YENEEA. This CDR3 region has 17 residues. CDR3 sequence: CASSDPGTSSLTDTQYF.

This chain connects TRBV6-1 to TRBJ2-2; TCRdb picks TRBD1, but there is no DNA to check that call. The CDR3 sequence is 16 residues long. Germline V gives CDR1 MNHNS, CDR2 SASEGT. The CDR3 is CASSPPLRLNTGELFF.

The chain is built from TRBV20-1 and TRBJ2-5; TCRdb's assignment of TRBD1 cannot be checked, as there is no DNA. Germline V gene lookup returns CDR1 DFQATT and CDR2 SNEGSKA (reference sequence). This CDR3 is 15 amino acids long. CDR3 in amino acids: CSAERTGAGQETQYF.

This chain's CDR3 is CASSDIGQTLSTDTQYF. The chain combines TRBV10-2 with TRBJ2-3. The CDR3 is 17 residues long. CDR1 and CDR2 (germline): WSHSY, SAAADI.

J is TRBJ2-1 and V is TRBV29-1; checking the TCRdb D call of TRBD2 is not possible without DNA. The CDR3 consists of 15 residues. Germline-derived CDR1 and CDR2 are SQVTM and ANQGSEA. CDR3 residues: CSVEASGTIYNEQFF.

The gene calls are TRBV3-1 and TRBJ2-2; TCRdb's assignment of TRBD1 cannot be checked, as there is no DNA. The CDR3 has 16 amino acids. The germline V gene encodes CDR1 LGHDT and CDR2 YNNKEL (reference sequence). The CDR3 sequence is CASSPPGPWGPGELFF.

CDR3 amino acids: CASSTPNTDTQYF. This chain uses TRBV9 with TRBJ2-3. The CDR3 covers 13 residues. Germline CDR1 is SGDLS and CDR2 is YYNGEE. The full variable domain, rest sourced from reference TRBV9 and TRBJ2-3, is DSGVTQTPKHLITATGQRVTLRCSPRSGDLSVYWYQQSLDQGLQFLIQYYNGEERAKGNILERFSAQQFPDLHSELNLSSLELGDSALYFCASSTPNTDTQYFGPGTRLTVL.

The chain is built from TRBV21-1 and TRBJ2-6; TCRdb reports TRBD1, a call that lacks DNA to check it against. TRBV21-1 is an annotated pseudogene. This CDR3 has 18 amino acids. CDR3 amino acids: CASSYNPPPVPGANVLTF.

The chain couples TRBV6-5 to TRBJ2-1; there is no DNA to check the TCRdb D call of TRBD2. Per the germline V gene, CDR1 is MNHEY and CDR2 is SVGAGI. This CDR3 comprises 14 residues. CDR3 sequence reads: CASSSTRKYNEQFF.

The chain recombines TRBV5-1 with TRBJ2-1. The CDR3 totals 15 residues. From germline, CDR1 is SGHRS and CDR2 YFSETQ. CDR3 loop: CASSTIAVFYNEQFF. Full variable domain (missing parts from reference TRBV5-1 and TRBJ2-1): KAGVTQTPRYLIKTRGQQVTLSCSPISGHRSVSWYQQTPGQGLQFLFEYFSETQRNKGNFPGRFSGRQFSNSRSEMNVSTLELGDSALYLCASSTIAVFYNEQFFGPGTRLTVL.

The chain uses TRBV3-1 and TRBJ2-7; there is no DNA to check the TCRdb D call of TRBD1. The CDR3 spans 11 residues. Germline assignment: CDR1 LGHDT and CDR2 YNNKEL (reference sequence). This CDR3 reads CASSDRDEQYF.

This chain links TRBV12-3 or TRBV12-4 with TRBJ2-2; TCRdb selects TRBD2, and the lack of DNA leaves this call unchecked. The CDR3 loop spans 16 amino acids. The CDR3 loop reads CASSLGSGAHTGELFF.